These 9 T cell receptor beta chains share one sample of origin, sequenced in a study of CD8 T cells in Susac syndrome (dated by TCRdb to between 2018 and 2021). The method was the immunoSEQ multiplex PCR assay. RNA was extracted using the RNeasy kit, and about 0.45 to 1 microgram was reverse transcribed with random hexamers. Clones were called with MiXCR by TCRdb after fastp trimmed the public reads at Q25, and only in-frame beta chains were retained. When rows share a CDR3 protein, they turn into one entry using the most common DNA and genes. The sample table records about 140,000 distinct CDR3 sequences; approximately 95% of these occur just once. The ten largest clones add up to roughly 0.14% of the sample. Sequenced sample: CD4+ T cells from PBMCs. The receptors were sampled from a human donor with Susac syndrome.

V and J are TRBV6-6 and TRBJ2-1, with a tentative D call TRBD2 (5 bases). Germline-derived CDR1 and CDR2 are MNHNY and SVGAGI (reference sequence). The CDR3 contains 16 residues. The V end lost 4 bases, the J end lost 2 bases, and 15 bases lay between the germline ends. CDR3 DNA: TGTGCCAGCAGTTCCAGCCAGCGGAACACCTACAATGAGCAGTTCTTC. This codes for CASSSSQRNTYNEQFF.

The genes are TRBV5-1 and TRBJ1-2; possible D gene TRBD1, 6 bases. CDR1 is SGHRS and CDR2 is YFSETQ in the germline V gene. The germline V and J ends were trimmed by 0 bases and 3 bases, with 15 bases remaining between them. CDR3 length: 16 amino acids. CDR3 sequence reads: CASSLGSRGMDYGYTF. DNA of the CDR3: TGCGCCAGCAGCTTGGGAAGCAGGGGTATGGACTATGGCTACACCTTC.

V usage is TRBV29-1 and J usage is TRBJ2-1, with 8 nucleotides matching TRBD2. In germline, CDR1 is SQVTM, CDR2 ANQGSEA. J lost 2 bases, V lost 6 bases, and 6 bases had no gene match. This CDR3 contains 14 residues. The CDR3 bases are TGCAGCGTGGGACTAGGGGGGGCCTACAATGAGCAGTTCTTC. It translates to CSVGLGGAYNEQFF.

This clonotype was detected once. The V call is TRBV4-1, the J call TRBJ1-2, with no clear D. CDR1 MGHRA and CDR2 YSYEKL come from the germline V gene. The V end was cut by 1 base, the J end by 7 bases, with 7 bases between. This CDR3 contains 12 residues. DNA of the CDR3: TGCGCCAGCAGCCAAGCGGTGGGTGGCTACACCTTC. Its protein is CASSQAVGGYTF.

CDR3 coding DNA: TGTGCCAGCAGCTCCCGGGACTCCTCCACAGATACGCAGTATTTT. It yields the protein CASSSRDSSTDTQYF. This sequence joins TRBV7-8 and TRBJ2-3, with D perhaps TRBD2 (6 bases). Germline V gene sequence: CDR1 SGHVS, CDR2 FQNEAQ. The CDR3 covers 15 residues. V was shortened by 4 bases and J by 2 bases, with 13 bases between the two germline ends.

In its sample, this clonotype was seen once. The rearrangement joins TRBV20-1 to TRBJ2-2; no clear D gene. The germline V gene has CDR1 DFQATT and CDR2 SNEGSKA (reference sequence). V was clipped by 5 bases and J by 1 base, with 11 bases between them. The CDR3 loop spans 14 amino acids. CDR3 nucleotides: TGCAGTGCTGTCGGACCGTTGAACACCGGGGAGCTGTTTTTT. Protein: CSAVGPLNTGELFF.

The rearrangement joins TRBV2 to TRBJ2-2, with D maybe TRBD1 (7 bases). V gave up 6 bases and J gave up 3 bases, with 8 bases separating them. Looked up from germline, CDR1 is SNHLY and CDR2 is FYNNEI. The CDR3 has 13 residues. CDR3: CASSRGDTGELFF. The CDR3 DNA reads TGTGCCAGCAGCAGGGGGGACACCGGGGAGCTGTTTTTT. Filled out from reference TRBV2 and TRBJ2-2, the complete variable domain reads EPEVTQTPSHQVTQMGQEVILRCVPISNHLYFYWYRQILGQKVEFLVSFYNNEISEKSEIFDDQFSVERPDGSNFTLKIRSTKLEDSAMYFCASSRGDTGELFFGEGSRLTVL.

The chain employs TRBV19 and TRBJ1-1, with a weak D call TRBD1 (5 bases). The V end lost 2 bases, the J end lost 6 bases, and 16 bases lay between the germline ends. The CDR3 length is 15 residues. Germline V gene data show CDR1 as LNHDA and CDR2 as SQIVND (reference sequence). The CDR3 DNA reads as TGTGCCAGTAGTATACCCATAGGGACGATGGCTGAAGCTTTCTTT. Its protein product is CASSIPIGTMAEAFF.

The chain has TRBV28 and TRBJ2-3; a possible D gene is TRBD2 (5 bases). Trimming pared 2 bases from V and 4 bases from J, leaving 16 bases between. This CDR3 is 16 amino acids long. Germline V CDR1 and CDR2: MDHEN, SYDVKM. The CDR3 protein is CASSLPGRGQADTQYF. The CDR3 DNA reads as TGTGCCAGCAGTTTACCCGGACGCGGGCAAGCAGATACGCAGTATTTT.